These T cell receptor beta chains were read from a single sample in a study of PD-1 blockade in classical Hodgkin lymphoma. Assay: immunoSEQ multiplex PCR; the TCRdb copy retains only in-frame clones and omits some. The sample has fewer than 4,000 clones; approximately 80% are singletons. Sequencing was carried out using CD8+ T cells from blood. The receptor set was obtained from a human donor with classical Hodgkin lymphoma. CDR3s include the opening cysteine and the closing phenylalanine or tryptophan. The D gene is left open where the match is weak.

d_call j_call v_call cdr3_aa
NA TRBJ2-5 TRBV5-6 CASSLFETLGETQYF
NA TRBJ1-3 TRBV4-3 CASSPRTDGNTIYF
TRBD1 TRBJ2-7 TRBV7-8 CASSMATGGNEQYF
NA TRBJ1-2 TRBV27 CASSPIDSLNYGYTF
TRBD1 TRBJ2-1 TRBV29-1 CSVEGDRKVSNEQFF
NA TRBJ1-5 TRBV4-1 CASSQYFGGNQPQHF
NA TRBJ1-5 TRBV5-1 CASSLVGAQPQHF
TRBD1 TRBJ2-3 TRBV5-4 CASSLGGTGRHTQYF
TRBD2 TRBJ2-1 TRBV15 CATSSTRLAAYNEQFF
NA TRBJ2-1 TRBV25-1 CASSVYRVGEQFF
NA TRBJ2-6 TRBV9 CASSVDSGANVLTF
NA TRBJ1-1 TRBV29-1 CSVVTSMNTEAFF
NA TRBJ2-7 TRBV4-3 CASSQGRREQYF